These 8 T cell receptor beta chains came from one sample sequenced in a study of cytomegalovirus exposure and HLA in healthy donors. Use of 60 Vbeta and 13 Jbeta primers characterized the PCR. The table came from immunoSEQ multiplex PCR; TCRdb's copy has only in-frame clones and leaves some out. This table has about 140,000 clones, roughly three quarters appearing once. Sequencing was done on a sample of PBMCs. These receptors all stem from a male donor in good health and CMV-seronegative.

The chain joins TRBV5-1 to TRBJ2-2, with 10 bases fitting TRBD2. V gave up 3 bases and J gave up 2 bases; unmatched junction bases: 4. CDR3 length: 16 amino acids. Germline CDR1 and CDR2: SGHRS and YFSETQ. This chain's CDR3 is CASSWTSGVNTGELFF. CDR3 bases: TGCGCCAGCAGCTGGACTAGCGGCGTAAACACCGGGGAGCTGTTTTTT. The variable domain in full, with the rest retrieved from reference TRBV5-1 and TRBJ2-2, is KAGVTQTPRYLIKTRGQQVTLSCSPISGHRSVSWYQQTPGQGLQFLFEYFSETQRNKGNFPGRFSGRQFSNSRSEMNVSTLELGDSALYLCASSWTSGVNTGELFFGEGSRLTVL.

V usage is TRBV4-1 and J usage is TRBJ1-5; 7 nucleotides line up with TRBD1. There are 16 residues in the CDR3. Germline V gives CDR1 MGHRA, CDR2 YSYEKL. V lost 0 bases and J lost 2; bases outside the gene matches: 4. CDR3 DNA sequence: TGCGCCAGCAGCCAAGAGACCACAGGGGGCAATCAGCCCCAGCATTTT. This sequence encodes CASSQETTGGNQPQHF.

V usage is TRBV6-6 and J usage is TRBJ1-6, with 8 bases aligning to TRBD1. The germline CDR1 and CDR2 sequences are MNHNY and SVGAGI (reference sequence). CDR3 length equals 12 residues. Trimming at V came to 6 bases and at J to 8 bases, leaving 0 bases not matched to a gene. CDR3 sequence reads: CASRTGDSPLHF. The CDR3 DNA follows: TGTGCCAGCAGGACAGGGGATTCACCCCTCCACTTT.

The chain recombines TRBV29-1 with TRBJ1-2; a possible D gene is TRBD1 (5 bases). Germline values: CDR1 SQVTM, CDR2 ANQGSEA. This CDR3 has 11 residues. The germline V and J ends were trimmed by 7 bases and 8 bases, with 14 bases remaining between them. CDR3 coding DNA: TGCAGCGGCATATCAGGGCGCGGCTACACCTTC. This gives the protein CSGISGRGYTF.

The chain joins TRBV5-5 to TRBJ1-1; TRBD1 might be the D (5 bases). V lost 5 bases to trimming and J lost 6 bases, with 20 bases between them. Germline V gene sequence: CDR1 SGHKS, CDR2 YYEKEE (reference sequence). CDR3 length equals 15 residues. For the CDR3, the DNA is TGTGCCAGCAGACGGACCGGGGGAACGGGGCCTGAAGCTTTCTTT. This encodes CASRRTGGTGPEAFF.

The J gene is TRBJ1-4, the V gene TRBV29-1; D not certain. Trimming removed 3 bases at V and 4 bases at J, with 9 bases between. Germline V gene data show CDR1 as SQVTM and CDR2 as ANQGSEA. CDR3 length: 13 residues. CDR3 amino acids: CSVEVSGNEKLFF. The CDR3 bases are TGCAGCGTTGAGGTTTCGGGTAATGAAAAACTGTTTTTT.

This clone was seen just once. This chain links TRBV19 with TRBJ1-1; no clear D. The CDR3 consists of 12 residues. Germline-derived CDR1 and CDR2 are LNHDA and SQIVND (reference sequence). V lost 7 bases to trimming and J lost 8 bases, with 14 bases between them. This CDR3 reads CASKFEGLEAFF. CDR3 bases: TGTGCCAGTAAATTCGAGGGTCTCGAAGCTTTCTTT.

The V gene is TRBV21-1, the J gene TRBJ2-5; whether TRBD2, the table's D call, matches the DNA was not checked. TRBV21-1 is annotated as a pseudogene. CDR3 length: 14 amino acids. The CDR3 DNA is TGTGCCAGCAACGTCCCCCGGTTACAAGAGACCCAGTACTTC. Protein: CASNVPRLQETQYF.